These 20 T cell receptor beta chains share one sample of origin, sequenced in a study of healthy donors' naive CD4 and CD8 T cells. Each TCR library used roughly 490 ng of total RNA and a linear amplification protocol. TCRdb analysed the reads with MiXCR anew, one entry per CDR3 protein. This sample has about 180,000 distinct CDR3 sequences; about 76% occur once, and the top ten carry 2% to 2.5%. Sequencing input: naive CD4+ and CD8+ T cells sorted from blood, pooled from several donors. The receptors derive from a pool of human donors in good health; the sample pools cells from several healthy donors.

The table lists this clonotype with a count of one. V and J are TRBV29-1 and TRBJ1-2; D is uncertain. Germline V CDR1 and CDR2: SQVTM, ANQGSEA. The CDR3 is 12 amino acids. Trimming took 7 bases from V and 0 from J, leaving 9 bases between them. The CDR3 protein is CSGIQANYGYTF. In nucleotides, the CDR3 is TGCAGCGGGATACAAGCTAACTATGGCTACACCTTC.

This clonotype was seen only a few times. The CDR3, as DNA: TGCAGCGTTTATAGAGCAGATACGCAGTATTTT. It encodes CSVYRADTQYF. This chain joins TRBV29-1 and TRBJ2-3; D gene ambiguous. The CDR3 runs 11 residues. Trimming shortened V by 5 bases and J by 4 bases, and 7 bases separated the two germline ends. The germline V gene encodes CDR1 SQVTM and CDR2 ANQGSEA.

The chain is built from TRBV6-6 and TRBJ2-1; perhaps TRBD1 as D (5 bases). V lost 4 bases and J 4 bases, leaving 8 bases between the germline ends. Germline CDR1 reads MNHNY; CDR2 reads SVGAGI (reference sequence). This CDR3 comprises 13 residues. CDR3 amino acids: CASSSRQYNEQFF. In nucleotides, the CDR3 is TGTGCCAGCAGTTCCCGACAGTACAATGAGCAGTTCTTC.

This chain joins TRBV6-5 and TRBJ1-2; 7 nucleotides align to TRBD1. Germline CDR1 is MNHEY and CDR2 is SVGAGI. The CDR3 consists of 13 residues. J was trimmed by 8 bases and V by 5 bases; bases with no gene match: 8. CDR3 residues: CASSNGQVEGYTF. DNA for the CDR3: TGTGCCAGCAGTAACGGACAGGTGGAGGGCTACACCTTC.

The rearrangement joins TRBV19 to TRBJ2-6, with 9 bases that match TRBD1. CDR3 length: 18 residues. Germline CDR1 and CDR2: LNHDA and SQIVND (reference sequence). The trim removed 6 bases at V and 2 bases at J, leaving 11 bases unmatched. The CDR3 reads CASRPWTGEVAGANVLTF. CDR3 DNA sequence: TGTGCCAGTAGGCCTTGGACAGGGGAAGTGGCTGGGGCCAACGTCCTGACTTTC.

The rearrangement uses TRBV29-1 and TRBJ2-1; tentative D call: TRBD2 (5 bases). CDR1 is SQVTM and CDR2 is ANQGSEA in the germline V gene. The CDR3 totals 11 residues. V was shortened by 4 bases and J by 7 bases, with 8 bases between the two germline ends. Here the CDR3 DNA reads TGCAGCGTTGTAAGGGAGAATGAGCAGTTCTTC. Encoded protein: CSVVRENEQFF.

The chain recombines TRBV7-2 with TRBJ2-7; possibly TRBD1 or TRBD2 for D (5 bases each). V lost 3 bases and J 2 bases, leaving 11 bases between the germline ends. In germline, CDR1 is SGHTA, CDR2 FQGNSA. This CDR3 spans 14 amino acids. The CDR3 spells CASSFRGATYEQYF. The CDR3 DNA reads as TGTGCCAGCAGCTTTAGAGGGGCAACCTACGAGCAGTACTTC.

V is TRBV29-1 and J is TRBJ2-3; D gene uncertain. The V gene's germline CDR1 is SQVTM and CDR2 ANQGSEA. The CDR3 consists of 14 residues. Trimming stripped 8 bases from V and 1 base from J, with 16 bases between. The CDR3 here is CSTPTGFRTDTQYF. The CDR3 DNA reads TGCAGCACCCCGACGGGTTTTCGCACAGATACGCAGTATTTT.

The chain employs TRBV29-1 and TRBJ2-1; D gene unclear. This CDR3 is 14 amino acids long. Looked up from germline, CDR1 is SQVTM and CDR2 is ANQGSEA. Deletions cut 4 bases from V and 2 bases from J, with 12 bases between. The CDR3 loop reads CSVVGSGPYNEQFF. As DNA, the CDR3 is TGCAGCGTTGTTGGCTCTGGGCCCTACAATGAGCAGTTCTTC.

The chain couples TRBV5-1 to TRBJ1-1, with D unresolved. V gave up 4 bases and J gave up 1 base, with 14 bases separating them. The CDR3 length is 15 residues. CDR1 is SGHRS, CDR2 YFSETQ, per germline. The CDR3 nucleotides are TGCGCCAGCAGCAAAGGACCGGCCCAGAACACTGAAGCTTTCTTT. This codes for CASSKGPAQNTEAFF.

The rearrangement links TRBV29-1 to TRBJ2-5; D is tentatively TRBD1 or TRBD2 (5 bases each). Germline V gene sequence: CDR1 SQVTM, CDR2 ANQGSEA. This CDR3 region has 14 residues. V was cut by 4 bases and J by 5 bases, with 17 bases left in between. CDR3 in amino acids: CSVAGTSFGETQYF. The DNA for the CDR3 is TGCAGCGTTGCCGGGACGTCCTTCGGGGAGACCCAGTACTTC.

This chain links TRBV29-1 with TRBJ1-1; D is unclear. In germline, CDR1 is SQVTM, CDR2 ANQGSEA. V lost 6 bases and J 1 base, leaving 12 bases between the germline ends. The CDR3 extends over 13 amino acids. CDR3 bases: TGCAGCGTGAGGGCAGCACCGAACACTGAAGCTTTCTTT. Protein: CSVRAAPNTEAFF.

The chain carries TRBV6-5 and TRBJ1-2, with 8 bases aligning to TRBD1. Per the germline V gene, CDR1 is MNHEY and CDR2 is SVGAGI. V was clipped by 5 bases and J by 8 bases; unmatched bases: 4. The CDR3 consists of 12 residues. The CDR3 spells CASSLAGGGYTF. DNA of the CDR3: TGTGCCAGCAGTCTAGCAGGGGGCGGCTACACCTTC.

This clonotype was seen just once. The rearrangement links TRBV6-5 to TRBJ2-7, with TRBD1 identical over 8 bases. CDR1 MNHEY and CDR2 SVGAGI come from the germline V gene. The V segment lost 6 bases and the J segment 6 bases; nucleotides outside the gene matches: 4. The CDR3 sequence is 12 residues long. The CDR3, as DNA: TGTGCCAGCAGCGAGGACAGGGTCGAGCAGTACTTC. As protein: CASSEDRVEQYF.

This sequence joins TRBV27 and TRBJ2-2; D not certain. Trimming left V 1 base short and J 6 bases short, with 9 bases between. This CDR3 has 14 amino acids. Germline V gene data show CDR1 as MNHEY and CDR2 as SMNVEV (reference sequence). The CDR3 here is CASSLFSGAGELFF. The CDR3 DNA follows: TGTGCCAGCAGTTTATTCTCGGGTGCCGGGGAGCTGTTTTTT.

As DNA, the CDR3 is TGTGCCAGTAGTATGGGACACTTACCCTCTGGGGCCAACGTCCTGACTTTC. This codes for CASSMGHLPSGANVLTF. This chain uses TRBV19 with TRBJ2-6, with D perhaps TRBD1 (6 bases). Trimming removed 3 bases from V and 0 bases from J, with 12 bases in between. Germline V gene data show CDR1 as LNHDA and CDR2 as SQIVND (reference sequence). The CDR3 extends over 17 amino acids.

The genes are TRBV28 and TRBJ2-1; D ambiguous. This CDR3 comprises 14 residues. V was trimmed by 8 bases and J by 8 bases, leaving 19 bases between them. Per the germline V gene, CDR1 is MDHEN and CDR2 is SYDVKM. The CDR3 spells CASRRIASSHEQFF. The CDR3, as DNA: TGTGCCAGCCGACGAATTGCTAGTTCCCATGAGCAGTTCTTC.

This clonotype came up a few times. V gene TRBV6-5 combines with J gene TRBJ2-6; D gene uncertain. Germline CDR1 reads MNHEY; CDR2 reads SVGAGI. The CDR3 length is 13 residues. The V gene lost 3 bases and the J gene lost 8 bases, with 8 bases spanning the gap. Written as DNA, the CDR3 is TGTGCCAGCAGTTATTATCCTCCCAACGTCCTGACTTTC. This translates into CASSYYPPNVLTF.

The chain has TRBV12-3 or TRBV12-4 and TRBJ2-3; D unresolved. CDR3 length: 14 residues. Between the trimmed V and J ends, which lost 0 bases and 2 bases, there was a span of 6 bases. In DNA, the CDR3 is TGTGCCAGCAGTTTAGCCCTGGCCACAGATACGCAGTATTTT. Amino acid sequence: CASSLALATDTQYF.

Concerning this clonotype: A read error may explain this, as a much larger clone is one base away. The chain employs TRBV29-1 and TRBJ1-2, with unresolved D. CDR1 and CDR2 from the germline V gene are SQVTM and ANQGSEA. V lost 7 bases and J lost 6, with 3 bases in between. The CDR3 runs 8 residues. CDR3 in DNA: TGCAGCGCGGATGGCTACACCTTC. Translating gives CSADGYTF.